This TCR beta chain stems from a study of patients and donors after allogeneic stem cell transplantation. The CDR3 totals 15 residues. V shed 0 bases and J shed 7 bases, with 16 bases lying between them. Germline-derived CDR1 and CDR2 are LGHNA and YSLEER. TCRdb processed the RT-PCR reads anew with MiXCR; each CDR3 protein has one entry. The sample has 90,000 to 120,000 distinct CDR3 sequences, approximately 35% seen once. This sequence originates from a human donor who was either an allogeneic HSCT recipient or a stem cell or donor lymphocyte infusion donor (not recorded which). It is not recorded whose cells these are; they may come from a transplant donor. J is TRBJ2-7 and V is TRBV4-3; either TRBD1 or TRBD2 may fit D (5 bases each). Sequencing used blood, either unsorted or a sorted T cell fraction (not recorded which). This CDR3 is CASSQDQGVRWEQYF. The CDR3 DNA sequence: TGCGCCAGCAGCCAAGATCAGGGAGTTCGGTGGGAGCAGTACTTC.